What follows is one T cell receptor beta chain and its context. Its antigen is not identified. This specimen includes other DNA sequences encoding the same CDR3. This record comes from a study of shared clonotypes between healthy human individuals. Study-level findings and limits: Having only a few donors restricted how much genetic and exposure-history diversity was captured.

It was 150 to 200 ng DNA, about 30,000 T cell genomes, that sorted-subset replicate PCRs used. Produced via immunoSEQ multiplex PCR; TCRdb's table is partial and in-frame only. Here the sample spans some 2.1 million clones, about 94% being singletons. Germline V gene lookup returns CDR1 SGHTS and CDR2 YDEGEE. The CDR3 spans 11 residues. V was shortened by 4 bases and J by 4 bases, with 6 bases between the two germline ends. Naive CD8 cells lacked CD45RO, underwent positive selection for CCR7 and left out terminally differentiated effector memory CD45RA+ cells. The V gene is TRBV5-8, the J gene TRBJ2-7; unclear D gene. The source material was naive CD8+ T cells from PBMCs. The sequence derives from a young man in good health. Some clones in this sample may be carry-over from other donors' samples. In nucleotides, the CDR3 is TGTGCCAGCAGCCCAGGTTACGAGCAGTACTTC. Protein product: CASSPGYEQYF.